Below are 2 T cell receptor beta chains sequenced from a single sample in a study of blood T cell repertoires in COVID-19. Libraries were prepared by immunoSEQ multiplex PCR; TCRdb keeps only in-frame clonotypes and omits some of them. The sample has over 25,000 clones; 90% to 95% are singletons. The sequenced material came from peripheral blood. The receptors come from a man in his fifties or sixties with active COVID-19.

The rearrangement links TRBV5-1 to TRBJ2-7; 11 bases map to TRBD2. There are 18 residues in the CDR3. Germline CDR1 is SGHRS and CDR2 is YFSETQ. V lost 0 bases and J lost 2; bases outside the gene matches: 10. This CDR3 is CASSLGRRGLADPYEQYF. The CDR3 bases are TGCGCCAGCAGCTTGGGAAGGCGGGGACTAGCGGACCCCTACGAGCAGTACTTC.

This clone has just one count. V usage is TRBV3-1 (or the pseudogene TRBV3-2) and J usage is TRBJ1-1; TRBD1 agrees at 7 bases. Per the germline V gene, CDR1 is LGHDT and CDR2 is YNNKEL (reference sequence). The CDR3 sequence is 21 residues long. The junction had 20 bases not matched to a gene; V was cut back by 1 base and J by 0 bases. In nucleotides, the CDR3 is TGTGCCAGCAGCCAAGGGCCGCAGGGGGGACAGTCCCCTACAATGAACACTGAAGCTTTCTTT. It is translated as CASSQGPQGGQSPTMNTEAFF.